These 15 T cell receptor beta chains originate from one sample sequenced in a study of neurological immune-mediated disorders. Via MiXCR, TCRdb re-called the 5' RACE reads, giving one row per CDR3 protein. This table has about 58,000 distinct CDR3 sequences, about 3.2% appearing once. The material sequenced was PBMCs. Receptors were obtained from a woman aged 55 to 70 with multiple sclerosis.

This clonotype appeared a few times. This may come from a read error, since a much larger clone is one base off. This chain's CDR3 is CASSQEPISGAKVLTF. CDR3 DNA: TGCGCCAGCAGCCAAGAGCCTATCTCTGGGGCCAAAGTCCTGACTTTC. The chain joins TRBV4-1 to TRBJ2-6; D is perhaps TRBD1 (5 bases). The V gene's germline CDR1 is MGHRA and CDR2 YSYEKL. CDR3 length: 16 amino acids.

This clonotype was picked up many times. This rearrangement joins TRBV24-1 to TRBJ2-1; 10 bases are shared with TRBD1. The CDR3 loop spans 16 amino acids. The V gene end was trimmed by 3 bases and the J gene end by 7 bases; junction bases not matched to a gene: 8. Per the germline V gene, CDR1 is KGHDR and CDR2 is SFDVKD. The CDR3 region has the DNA TGTGCCACCAGTGATCACGACAGGGGGCTAGGGAATGAGCAGTTCTTC. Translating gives CATSDHDRGLGNEQFF.

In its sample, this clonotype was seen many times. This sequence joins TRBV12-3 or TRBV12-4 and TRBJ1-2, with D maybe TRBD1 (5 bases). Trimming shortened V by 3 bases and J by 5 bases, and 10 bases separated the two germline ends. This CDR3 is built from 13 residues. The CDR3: CASSLRGGYGYTF. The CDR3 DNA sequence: TGTGCCAGCAGTTTGCGGGGCGGGTATGGCTACACCTTC.

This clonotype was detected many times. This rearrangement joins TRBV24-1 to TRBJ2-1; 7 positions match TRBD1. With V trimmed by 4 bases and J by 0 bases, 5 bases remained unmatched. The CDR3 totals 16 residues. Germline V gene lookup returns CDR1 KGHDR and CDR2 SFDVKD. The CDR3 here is CATSDPQGFSYNEQFF. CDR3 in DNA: TGTGCCACCAGTGACCCACAGGGGTTCTCCTACAATGAGCAGTTCTTC.

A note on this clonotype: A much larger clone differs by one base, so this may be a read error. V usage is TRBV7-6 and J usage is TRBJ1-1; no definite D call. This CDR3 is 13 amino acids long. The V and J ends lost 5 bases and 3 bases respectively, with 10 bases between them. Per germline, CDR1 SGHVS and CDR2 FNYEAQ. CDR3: CASSVEVHTEAFF. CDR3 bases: TGTGCCAGCAGCGTAGAGGTCCACACTGAAGCTTTCTTT. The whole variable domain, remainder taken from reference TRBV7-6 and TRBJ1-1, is GAGVSQSPRYKVTKRGQDVALRCDPISGHVSLYWYRQALGQGPEFLTYFNYEAQQDKSGLPNDRFSAERPEGSISTLTIQRTEQRDSAMYRCASSVEVHTEAFFGQGTRLTVV.

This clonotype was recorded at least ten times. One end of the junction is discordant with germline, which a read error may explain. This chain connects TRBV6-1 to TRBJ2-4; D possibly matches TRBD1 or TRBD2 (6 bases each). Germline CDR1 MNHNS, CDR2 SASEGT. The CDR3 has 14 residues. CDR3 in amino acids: CASSEGGSKNIQYF. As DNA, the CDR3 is TGTGCCAGCAGCGAAGGGGGGTCCAAAAACATTCAGTACTTC.

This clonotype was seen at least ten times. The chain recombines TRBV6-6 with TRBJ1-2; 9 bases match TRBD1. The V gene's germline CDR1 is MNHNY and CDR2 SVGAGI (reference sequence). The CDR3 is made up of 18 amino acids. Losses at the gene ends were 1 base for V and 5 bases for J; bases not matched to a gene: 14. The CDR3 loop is CASSYLGQGRERDYGYTF. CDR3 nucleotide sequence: TGTGCCAGCAGTTACTTGGGACAGGGAAGAGAGAGAGATTATGGCTACACCTTC.

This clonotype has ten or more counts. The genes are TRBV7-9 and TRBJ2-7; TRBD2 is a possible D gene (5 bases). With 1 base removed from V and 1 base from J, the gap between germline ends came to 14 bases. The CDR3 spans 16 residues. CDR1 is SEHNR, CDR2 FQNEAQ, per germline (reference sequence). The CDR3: CASSLVDGRTSYEQYF. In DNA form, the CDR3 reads TGTGCCAGCAGCTTAGTGGACGGACGGACTTCCTACGAGCAGTACTTC.

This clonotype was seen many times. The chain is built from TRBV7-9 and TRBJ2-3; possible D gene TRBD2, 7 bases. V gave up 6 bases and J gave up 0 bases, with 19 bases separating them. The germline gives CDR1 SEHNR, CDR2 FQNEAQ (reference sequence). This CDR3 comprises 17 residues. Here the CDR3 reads CASRPPPGGSSTDTQYF. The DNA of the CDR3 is TGTGCCAGCAGGCCTCCCCCGGGGGGCTCTAGCACAGATACGCAGTATTTT.

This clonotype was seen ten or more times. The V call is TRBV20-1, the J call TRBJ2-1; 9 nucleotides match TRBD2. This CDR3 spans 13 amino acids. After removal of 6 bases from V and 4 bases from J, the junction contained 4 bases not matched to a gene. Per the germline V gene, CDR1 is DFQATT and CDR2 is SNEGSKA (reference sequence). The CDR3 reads CSALTSGYNEQFF. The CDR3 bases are TGCAGTGCACTTACTAGCGGGTACAATGAGCAGTTCTTC.

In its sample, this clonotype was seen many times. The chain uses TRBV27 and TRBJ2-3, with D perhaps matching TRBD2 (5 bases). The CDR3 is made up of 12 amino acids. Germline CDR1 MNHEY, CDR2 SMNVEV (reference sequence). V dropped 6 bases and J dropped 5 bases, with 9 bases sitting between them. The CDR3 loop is CASSPEGDTQYF. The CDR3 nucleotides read TGTGCCAGCAGCCCAGAGGGAGATACGCAGTATTTT.

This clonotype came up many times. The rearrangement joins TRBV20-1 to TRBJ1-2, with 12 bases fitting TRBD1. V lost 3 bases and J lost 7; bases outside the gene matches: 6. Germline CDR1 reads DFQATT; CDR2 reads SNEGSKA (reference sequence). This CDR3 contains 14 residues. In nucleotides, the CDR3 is TGCAGTGCTAGCTACGGGACAGGGGGCCGTGGCTACACCTTC. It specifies CSASYGTGGRGYTF.

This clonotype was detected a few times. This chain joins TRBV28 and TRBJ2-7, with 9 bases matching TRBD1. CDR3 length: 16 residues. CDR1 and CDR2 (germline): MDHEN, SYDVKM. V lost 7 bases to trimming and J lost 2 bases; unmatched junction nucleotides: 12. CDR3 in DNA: TGTGCCAGCAACCAAGCCAAATACAGGGGGCCCTACGAGCAGTACTTC. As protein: CASNQAKYRGPYEQYF. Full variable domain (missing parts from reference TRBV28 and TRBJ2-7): DVKVTQSSRYLVKRTGEKVFLECVQDMDHENMFWYRQDPGLGLRLIYFSYDVKMKEKGDIPEGYSVSREKKERFSLILESASTNQTSMYLCASNQAKYRGPYEQYFGPGTRLTVT.

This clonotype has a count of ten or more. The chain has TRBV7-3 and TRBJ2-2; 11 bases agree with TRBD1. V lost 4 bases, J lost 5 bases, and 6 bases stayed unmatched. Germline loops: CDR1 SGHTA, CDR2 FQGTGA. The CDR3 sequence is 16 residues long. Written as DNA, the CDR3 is TGTGCCAGCAGCTCTGGGACAGGGGGGGGTACCGGGGAGCTGTTTTTT. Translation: CASSSGTGGGTGELFF.

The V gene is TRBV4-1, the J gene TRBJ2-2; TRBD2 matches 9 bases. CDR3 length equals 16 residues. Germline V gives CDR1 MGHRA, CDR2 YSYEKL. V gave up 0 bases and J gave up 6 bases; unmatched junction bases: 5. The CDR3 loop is CASSQEGLAFPGELFF. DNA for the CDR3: TGCGCCAGCAGCCAAGAGGGACTAGCTTTCCCCGGGGAGCTGTTTTTT.